Listed here are 30 T cell receptor beta chains from one sample, sequenced in a study of shared clonotypes between healthy human individuals. Some clones are missing from TCRdb's copy, which holds only in-frame ones; the method was immunoSEQ multiplex PCR. The table lists a few million clones, about 92% of them singletons. Specimen: naive CD4+ T cells from PBMCs. Subset specified: CD45RA+ positively selected. The origin of the receptors is a man younger than 30 in good health. Some clones in this sample may be carry-over from other donors' samples.

The chain has TRBV29-1 and TRBJ1-2, with unresolved D. V was shortened by 4 bases and J by 6 bases, with 9 bases between the two germline ends. There are 11 residues in the CDR3. Germline CDR1 and CDR2: SQVTM and ANQGSEA. The CDR3 sequence: CSVVSNDGYTF. The CDR3 DNA sequence: TGCAGCGTTGTGTCTAATGATGGCTACACCTTC.

V gene TRBV7-2 combines with J gene TRBJ2-5; D possibly corresponds to TRBD2 (6 bases). This CDR3 has 16 residues. V lost 0 bases, J lost 2 bases, and 13 bases lay in between. Germline assignment: CDR1 SGHTA and CDR2 FQGNSA. CDR3 residues: CASSLASVGGQETQYF. CDR3 DNA sequence: TGTGCCAGCAGCTTAGCGAGTGTGGGGGGTCAAGAGACCCAGTACTTC.

The DNA for the CDR3 is TGCGCCAGCAGCGAAGCGGGTTCCTACAATGAGCAGTTCTTC. Its protein is CASSEAGSYNEQFF. The rearrangement links TRBV5-1 to TRBJ2-1, with a tentative D call TRBD2 (6 bases). This CDR3 spans 14 amino acids. V lost 4 bases, J lost 1 base, and 9 bases lay in between. The germline gives CDR1 SGHRS, CDR2 YFSETQ.

There are a few counts of this clone. The chain has TRBV5-4 and TRBJ1-4; TRBD1 matches 8 bases. With 4 bases clipped from V and 8 bases from J, the junction kept 7 bases outside the gene matches. CDR1 SGHNT and CDR2 YYREEE come from the germline V gene (reference sequence). This CDR3 comprises 14 residues. CDR3 nucleotide sequence: TGTGCCAGCAGCGTGACCGGGACAGGAGAAAAACTGTTTTTT. Amino acids: CASSVTGTGEKLFF.

The rearrangement joins TRBV29-1 to TRBJ2-3, with 11 bases matching TRBD2. CDR1 is SQVTM and CDR2 is ANQGSEA in the germline V gene. CDR3 length: 15 residues. Unmatched junction bases numbered 6, after V lost 7 bases and J lost 0 bases. CDR3 bases: TGCAGCGGTCAACTAGCGGGGGCTAGCACAGATACGCAGTATTTT. It encodes CSGQLAGASTDTQYF.

This clone showed up just a few times. The chain employs TRBV27 and TRBJ1-1; a possible D gene is TRBD1 (6 bases). This CDR3 has 15 amino acids. With 5 bases removed from V and 10 bases from J, the gap between germline ends came to 23 bases. Germline CDR1 and CDR2: MNHEY and SMNVEV (reference sequence). CDR3 sequence: CASSNRVSPLDLAFF. The CDR3 DNA sequence: TGTGCCAGCAGTAACAGGGTATCCCCCCTTGATTTAGCTTTCTTT.

This chain links TRBV23-1 with TRBJ1-4; D uncertain. TRBV23-1 is marked as an open reading frame, function uncertain. V dropped 4 bases and J dropped 0 bases, with 9 bases sitting between them. The CDR3 is made up of 15 amino acids. The CDR3 DNA sequence: TGCGCCAGCAGTCCTACGGCGGCAACTAATGAAAAACTGTTTTTT. Translating gives CASSPTAATNEKLFF.

This sequence joins TRBV7-3 and TRBJ1-1, with 10 nucleotides matching TRBD1. The CDR3 has 15 residues. J gave up 1 base and V 6 bases, and 5 bases lay outside the gene matches. Germline CDR1 and CDR2: SGHTA and FQGTGA. The CDR3 protein is CASSATGGSNTEAFF. As DNA, the CDR3 is TGTGCCAGCAGTGCGACAGGGGGCTCGAACACTGAAGCTTTCTTT.

The J gene is TRBJ2-3, the V gene TRBV28; tentatively, D is TRBD1 (6 bases). Trimming stripped 2 bases from V and 6 bases from J, with 18 bases between. Germline CDR1 is MDHEN and CDR2 is SYDVKM. This CDR3 is 16 amino acids long. Written as DNA, the CDR3 is TGTGCCAGCAGTTTACGGGATGGGGACATTTTCGATACGCAGTATTTT. Its translation is CASSLRDGDIFDTQYF.

V usage is TRBV7-8 and J usage is TRBJ2-7; no definite D call. Trimming removed 1 base at V and 0 bases at J, with 7 bases between. This CDR3 is 14 amino acids long. Germline assignment: CDR1 SGHVS and CDR2 FQNEAQ. The CDR3 reads CASSLGGPSYEQYF. CDR3 nucleotide sequence: TGTGCCAGCAGCTTAGGTGGCCCCTCCTACGAGCAGTACTTC.

V and J are TRBV6-1 and TRBJ1-1; 7 positions match TRBD1. CDR3 length equals 11 residues. CDR1 and CDR2 from the germline V gene are MNHNS and SASEGT. Trimming removed 5 bases from V and 10 bases from J; junction bases left unmatched: 4. CDR3 DNA: TGTGCCAGCAGTTACCAGGGGGTAGCTTTCTTT. It codes for CASSYQGVAFF.

The rearrangement joins TRBV6-5 to TRBJ1-2, with D possibly TRBD1 on 6 matching bases. Deletions cut 8 bases from V and 8 bases from J, with 18 bases between. Germline CDR1 MNHEY, CDR2 SVGAGI. There are 13 residues in the CDR3. The CDR3 spells CASSRTAGAGYTF. CDR3 coding DNA: TGTGCCAGCTCAAGGACAGCCGGAGCCGGCTACACCTTC.

The chain joins TRBV29-1 to TRBJ2-6; 9 nucleotides align to TRBD1. Germline V gene sequence: CDR1 SQVTM, CDR2 ANQGSEA. V trimming: 5 bases; J trimming: 0 bases; junction bases outside the gene matches: 11. This CDR3 has 18 amino acids. CDR3 amino acids: CSVQGTGTSYSGANVLTF. CDR3 sequence (DNA): TGCAGCGTTCAAGGGACAGGGACATCTTACTCTGGGGCCAACGTCCTGACTTTC.

This clone has just one count. The chain couples TRBV29-1 to TRBJ2-1; D unresolved. Germline V gives CDR1 SQVTM, CDR2 ANQGSEA. The CDR3 runs 13 residues. V was trimmed by 4 bases and J by 7 bases, leaving 14 bases between them. CDR3 DNA: TGCAGCGTTGTTAGTGGGATGACAAATGAGCAGTTCTTC. It encodes CSVVSGMTNEQFF.

This chain joins TRBV5-1 and TRBJ2-3, with 7 bases that match TRBD2. The CDR3 runs to 16 residues. Germline V gives CDR1 SGHRS, CDR2 YFSETQ. The trim removed 0 bases at V and 5 bases at J, leaving 9 bases unmatched. The CDR3 sequence: CASSLAASGAGDTQYF. CDR3 nucleotide sequence: TGCGCCAGCAGCTTGGCCGCTAGCGGTGCAGGAGATACGCAGTATTTT.

The rearrangement links TRBV5-1 to TRBJ2-1; D call uncertain. Trimming left V 0 bases short and J 7 bases short, with 8 bases between. Germline V lookup: CDR1 SGHRS, CDR2 YFSETQ. This CDR3 comprises 13 residues. Here the CDR3 DNA reads TGCGCCAGCAGCTTGGCCACCAGGAATGAGCAGTTCTTC. As protein: CASSLATRNEQFF.

The V call is TRBV6-5, the J call TRBJ1-3; perhaps TRBD1 as D (6 bases). The CDR3 runs to 14 residues. CDR1 MNHEY and CDR2 SVGAGI come from the germline V gene. The germline V and J ends were trimmed by 4 bases and 4 bases, with 11 bases remaining between them. DNA of the CDR3: TGTGCCAGCAGTTCGGGGGCAAGAGGAAACACCATATATTTT. As protein: CASSSGARGNTIYF.

This clone came up once. The chain uses TRBV2 and TRBJ2-1, with TRBD2 as a possible D gene (5 bases). There are 15 residues in the CDR3. V lost 3 bases and J 5 bases, leaving 14 bases between the germline ends. Germline lookup yields CDR1 SNHLY and CDR2 FYNNEI. The DNA for the CDR3 is TGTGCCAGCAGTGAGGTGGACCCCGGGGACAATGAGCAGTTCTTC. Its translation: CASSEVDPGDNEQFF.

This chain connects TRBV6-1 to TRBJ2-7; either TRBD1 or TRBD2 may supply D (5 bases each). Trimming removed 5 bases from V and 2 bases from J, with 10 bases in between. Germline V lookup: CDR1 MNHNS, CDR2 SASEGT. This CDR3 has 13 residues. The CDR3 region is CASSLGAAYEQYF. The CDR3 coding sequence is TGTGCCAGCAGTCTCGGGGCTGCCTACGAGCAGTACTTC.

The V call is TRBV15, the J call TRBJ2-2; 8 bases match TRBD1. Germline assignment: CDR1 LNHNV and CDR2 YYDKDF (reference sequence). The trim removed 0 bases at V and 4 bases at J, leaving 4 bases unmatched. The length of the CDR3 is 16 residues. This CDR3 reads CATSRETGGTTGELFF. The CDR3 DNA is TGTGCCACCAGCAGAGAAACAGGGGGAACCACCGGGGAGCTGTTTTTT.

This clone was recorded only once. This chain joins TRBV18 and TRBJ2-3; tentatively, D is TRBD2 (6 bases). This CDR3 contains 14 residues. V gave up 6 bases and J gave up 2 bases, with 12 bases separating them. From germline, CDR1 is KGHSH and CDR2 LQKENI. This CDR3 reads CASSSAGPTDTQYF. CDR3 coding DNA: TGTGCCAGCTCCTCAGCGGGCCCCACAGATACGCAGTATTTT.

This sequence joins TRBV11-1 and TRBJ2-5; D may match TRBD1 or TRBD2 (5 bases each). V dropped 5 bases and J dropped 4 bases, with 17 bases sitting between them. This CDR3 region has 15 residues. Looked up from germline, CDR1 is SGHAT and CDR2 is FQDESV (reference sequence). In DNA, the CDR3 is TGTGCCAGCAGCCTGGATAGAGGGGCAGCAGAGACCCAGTACTTC. This sequence encodes CASSLDRGAAETQYF.

This chain links TRBV7-7 with TRBJ2-5; D is undetermined. V was trimmed by 5 bases and J by 2 bases, leaving 9 bases between them. CDR1 is SSHAT, CDR2 FNYEAQ, per germline (reference sequence). The CDR3 totals 13 residues. The CDR3 nucleotides are TGTGCCAGCAGCATGGAGCCGCAAGAGACCCAGTACTTC. Translated, it gives CASSMEPQETQYF. The whole variable domain, remainder taken from reference TRBV7-7 and TRBJ2-5, is GAGVSQSPRYKVTKRGQDVTLRCDPISSHATLYWYQQALGQGPEFLTYFNYEAQPDKSGLPSDRFSAERPEGSISTLTIQRTEQRDSAMYRCASSMEPQETQYFGPGTRLLVL.

The V call is TRBV5-1, the J call TRBJ2-1; 8 bases are shared with TRBD2. After removal of 0 bases from V and 2 bases from J, the junction contained 13 bases not matched to a gene. This CDR3 contains 19 residues. Germline values: CDR1 SGHRS, CDR2 YFSETQ. The CDR3 sequence: CASSLAPSTSGGTYNEQFF. The CDR3 region has the DNA TGCGCCAGCAGCTTGGCCCCGAGCACTAGCGGAGGGACCTACAATGAGCAGTTCTTC.

V is TRBV23-1 and J is TRBJ2-7, with D tentatively TRBD1 (5 bases). TRBV23-1 qualifies as an ORF whose function is uncertain. This CDR3 has 14 residues. V lost 1 base to trimming and J lost 6 bases, with 13 bases between them. The CDR3 DNA sequence: TGCGCCAGCAGTCAATGGGGCGTTGAGTTCGAGCAGTACTTC. Amino acids: CASSQWGVEFEQYF.

The V and J genes are TRBV4-1 and TRBJ2-3, with 9 nucleotides matching TRBD2. The CDR3 consists of 13 residues. Germline trimming cut 8 bases from V and 11 bases from J; bases unmatched to any gene: 11. Per the germline V gene, CDR1 is MGHRA and CDR2 is YSYEKL. The CDR3, as DNA: TGCGCCAGCCGGGGCCTAGCGGGAAAACAGCAGTATTTT. It codes for CASRGLAGKQQYF.

A few counts support this clone. The gene calls are TRBV13 and TRBJ1-1; no definite D call. Germline V gene sequence: CDR1 PRHDT, CDR2 FYEKMQ (reference sequence). This CDR3 is 14 amino acids long. V was cut by 2 bases and J by 4 bases, with 11 bases left in between. The CDR3 region has the DNA TGTGCCAGCAGCTTATTAGGGCGGGCCACTGAAGCTTTCTTT. This encodes CASSLLGRATEAFF.

The chain joins TRBV19 to TRBJ2-3; D is uncertain. The CDR3 is made up of 14 amino acids. Germline V gene lookup returns CDR1 LNHDA and CDR2 SQIVND (reference sequence). The germline V and J ends were trimmed by 3 bases and 0 bases, with 7 bases remaining between them. DNA of the CDR3: TGTGCCAGTAGTATTCCAAGTAGCACAGATACGCAGTATTTT. Translation gives CASSIPSSTDTQYF.

As for this clone: Other nucleotide sequences from this sample produce the same CDR3. The chain employs TRBV5-1 and TRBJ2-7, with 7 bases aligning to TRBD2. V lost 0 bases to trimming and J lost 3 bases; unmatched junction nucleotides: 6. The length of the CDR3 is 15 residues. Looked up from germline, CDR1 is SGHRS and CDR2 is YFSETQ. The CDR3 nucleotides read TGCGCCAGCAGCTTGGGATCTAGCGGTATCTACGAGCAGTACTTC. This encodes CASSLGSSGIYEQYF.

This chain uses TRBV27 with TRBJ2-1; D may be TRBD2 (6 bases). Looked up from germline, CDR1 is MNHEY and CDR2 is SMNVEV (reference sequence). Deletions cut 5 bases from V and 3 bases from J, with 23 bases between. The CDR3 is 18 amino acids. Here the CDR3 DNA reads TGTGCCAGCAGTCAACTCCACGAGGCGGGGACCGTCTACAATGAGCAGTTCTTC. This translates into CASSQLHEAGTVYNEQFF.